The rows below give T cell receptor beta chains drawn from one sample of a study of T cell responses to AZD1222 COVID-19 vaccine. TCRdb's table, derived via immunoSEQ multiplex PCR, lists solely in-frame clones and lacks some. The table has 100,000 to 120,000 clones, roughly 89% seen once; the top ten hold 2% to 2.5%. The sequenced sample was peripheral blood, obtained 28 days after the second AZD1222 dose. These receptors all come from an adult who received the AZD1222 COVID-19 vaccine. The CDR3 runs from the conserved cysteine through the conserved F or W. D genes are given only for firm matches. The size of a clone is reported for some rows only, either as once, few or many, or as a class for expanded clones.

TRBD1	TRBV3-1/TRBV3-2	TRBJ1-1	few	TGTGCCAGCAGCCCGTACATTGACAGGGAAGCGAACACTGAAGCTTTCTTT	CASSPYIDREANTEAFF
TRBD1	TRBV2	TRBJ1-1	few	TGTGCCACCTCCCGGACAGGCCTTAGTCGCACTGAAGCTTTCTTT	CATSRTGLSRTEAFF
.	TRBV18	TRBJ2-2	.	TGTGCCAGCTCACCACCCGGTGGTACACCGAACACCGGGGAGCTGTTTTTT	CASSPPGGTPNTGELFF
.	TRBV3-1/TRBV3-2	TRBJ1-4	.	TGTGCCAGCAGCCAACGTAATGAAAAACTGTTTTTT	CASSQRNEKLFF
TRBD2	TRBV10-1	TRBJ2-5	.	TGCGCCAGCAGCGTAGCGGGGGGCGAAGAAGAGACCCAGTACTTC	CASSVAGGEEETQYF
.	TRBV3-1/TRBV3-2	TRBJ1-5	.	TGTGCCAGCAGCCAAAGGGGAGGTCAGCCCCAGCATTTT	CASSQRGGQPQHF
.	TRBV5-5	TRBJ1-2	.	TGTGCCAGCAGCCCACAGGGCTATGGCTACACCTTC	CASSPQGYGYTF
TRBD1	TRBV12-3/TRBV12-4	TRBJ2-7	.	TGTGCCAGCAAAATGGACAGGGGCTACGAGCAGTACTTC	CASKMDRGYEQYF
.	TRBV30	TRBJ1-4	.	TGTGCCTGGAGTGGGGGGGAGGGGGATGAAAAACTGTTTTTT	CAWSGGEGDEKLFF
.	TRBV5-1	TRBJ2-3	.	TGCGCCAGCAGTCGGTCCGTGACAGATACGCAGTATTTT	CASSRSVTDTQYF
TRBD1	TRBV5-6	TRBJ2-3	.	TGTGCCAGCAGCTTCGGACAGGGAGGTCTAGGTACGCAGTATTTT	CASSFGQGGLGTQYF
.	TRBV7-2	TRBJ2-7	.	TGTGCCAGCAAGGGGTGGGCCGGCCCCTACGAGCAGTACTTC	CASKGWAGPYEQYF
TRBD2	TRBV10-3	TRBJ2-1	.	TGTGCCATCAGTGAGGCCGGGACTAGCGGCCAGCAGTTCTTC	CAISEAGTSGQQFF
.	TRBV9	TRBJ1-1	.	TGTGCCAGCAGTCTCGGACAGATGAACACTGAAGCTTTCTTT	CASSLGQMNTEAFF
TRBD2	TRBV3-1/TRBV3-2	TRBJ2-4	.	TGTGCCAGCAGTCGCCTGGGGCGGGGGATTAACATTCAGTACTTC	CASSRLGRGINIQYF
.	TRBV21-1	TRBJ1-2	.	TGTGCCAGCAACACAGGGGAGTTGGCTTATGGCTACACCTTC	CASNTGELAYGYTF
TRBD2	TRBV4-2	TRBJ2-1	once	TGTGCCAGCAGCCAAGCGGGGGGTCGTTCCTACAATGAGCAGTTCTTC	CASSQAGGRSYNEQFF
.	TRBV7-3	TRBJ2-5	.	TGTGCCAGCAGCTTACCCGATCCCGAGACCCAGTACTTC	CASSLPDPETQYF
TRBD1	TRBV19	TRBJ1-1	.	TGTGCCAGTAGGTGGACAGGCGATTTGGGCACTGAAGCTTTCTTT	CASRWTGDLGTEAFF
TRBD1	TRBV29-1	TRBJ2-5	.	TGCAGCGTTGGTCGACAGGGCGAAGAGACCCAGTACTTC	CSVGRQGEETQYF
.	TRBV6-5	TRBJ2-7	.	TGTGCCAGCAGTTCGGGAGTAGGACAGACCTACGAGCAGTACTTC	CASSSGVGQTYEQYF
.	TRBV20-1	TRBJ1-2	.	TGCAGTGCGGAGCCTGCCGGCGGCTACACCTTC	CSAEPAGGYTF
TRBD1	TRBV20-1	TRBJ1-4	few	TGCAGTGCTAGTTCGGGACAGCGGGAAAAACTGTTTTTT	CSASSGQREKLFF
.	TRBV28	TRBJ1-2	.	TGTGCCAGCAGCACGACAGCTAACTATGGCTACACCTTC	CASSTTANYGYTF
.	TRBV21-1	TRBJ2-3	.	TGTGCCAGCAGCGCATTTGGTTCTAGGACAGATACGCAGTATTTT	CASSAFGSRTDTQYF
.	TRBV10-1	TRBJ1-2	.	TGCGCCAGGACCCCGGGGACTGCAGTAGGCTACACCTTC	CARTPGTAVGYTF